The 28 T cell receptor beta chains in this list originate from one sample, sequenced in a study of blood T cell repertoires in COVID-19. The assay was immunoSEQ multiplex PCR, and TCRdb's table has in-frame clones only and misses some. The repertoire holds approximately 260,000 clones, with roughly 91% as singletons. Sequencing input: PBMCs or T cells enriched from blood (not recorded which). These TCRs come from a woman in her sixties who had recovered from COVID-19.

This rearrangement joins TRBV2 to TRBJ2-5; TRBD1 is a possible D gene (6 bases). The CDR3 consists of 14 residues. CDR1 is SNHLY, CDR2 FYNNEI, per germline. V was trimmed by 8 bases and J by 2 bases, leaving 15 bases between them. The CDR3 sequence: CASGLTGTQETQYF. In DNA form, the CDR3 reads TGTGCCAGCGGGCTCACAGGGACACAAGAGACCCAGTACTTC.

The genes are TRBV19 and TRBJ2-1; TRBD2 matches 7 bases. CDR1 LNHDA and CDR2 SQIVND come from the germline V gene (reference sequence). Trimming removed 1 base from V and 6 bases from J; junction bases left unmatched: 12. The CDR3 is made up of 17 amino acids. CDR3 DNA sequence: TGTGCCAGTAGTATAGGGGCGGGAGTTCTGGGTAGCAATGAGCAGTTCTTC. Protein product: CASSIGAGVLGSNEQFF.

The CDR3 sequence is CASSSPGDYTEAFF. As DNA, the CDR3 is TGTGCCAGCAGTTCTCCTGGGGACTACACTGAAGCTTTCTTT. This chain uses TRBV28 with TRBJ1-1, with D perhaps matching TRBD1 (5 bases). The CDR3 is 14 amino acids. The V gene's germline CDR1 is MDHEN and CDR2 SYDVKM. Trimming removed 4 bases from V and 3 bases from J, with 12 bases in between.

The CDR3 DNA reads TGCGCCAGCAGTGACTATACTGGGACTCGATGGGGGGAGCTGTTTTTT. Translated: CASSDYTGTRWGELFF. The chain employs TRBV10-2 and TRBJ2-2, with D perhaps TRBD2 (6 bases). V shed 3 bases and J shed 8 bases, with 19 bases lying between them. In germline, CDR1 is WSHSY, CDR2 SAAADI. This CDR3 is built from 16 residues.

The chain couples TRBV27 to TRBJ2-5, with TRBD2 matching 8 bases. With 5 bases clipped from V and 1 base from J, the junction kept 3 bases outside the gene matches. CDR1 MNHEY and CDR2 SMNVEV come from the germline V gene (reference sequence). CDR3 length: 14 residues. The CDR3 coding sequence is TGTGCCAGCAGTGCACGGGGGGGCCAAGAGACCCAGTACTTC. Amino acids: CASSARGGQETQYF.

The chain carries TRBV10-3 and TRBJ2-1; the D gene is possibly TRBD1 (6 bases). Per germline, CDR1 ENHRY and CDR2 SYGVKD. Trimming removed 0 bases from V and 0 bases from J, with 6 bases in between. The CDR3 has 15 residues. The CDR3 reads CAISESTGSYNEQFF. Written as DNA, the CDR3 is TGTGCCATCAGTGAGTCGACAGGCTCCTACAATGAGCAGTTCTTC.

V and J are TRBV28 and TRBJ1-6; 8 bases are shared with TRBD1. The trim removed 8 bases at V and 9 bases at J, leaving 9 bases unmatched. The germline V gene encodes CDR1 MDHEN and CDR2 SYDVKM. The CDR3 consists of 14 residues. The CDR3 loop reads CASVTGTGSSPLHF. Here the CDR3 DNA reads TGTGCCAGCGTGACCGGGACAGGAAGTTCACCCCTCCACTTT.

The gene calls are TRBV10-3 and TRBJ2-3; TRBD2 is a possible D gene (6 bases). The CDR3 extends over 14 amino acids. Trimming left V 5 bases short and J 3 bases short, with 12 bases between. Germline V gene sequence: CDR1 ENHRY, CDR2 SYGVKD. CDR3 bases: TGTGCCATCAGTTCAAGACTAGAGACAGATACGCAGTATTTT. Translating it yields CAISSRLETDTQYF.

The V and J genes are TRBV28 and TRBJ1-2, with 8 bases aligning to TRBD1. This CDR3 has 13 residues. Unmatched junction bases numbered 6, after V lost 5 bases and J lost 7 bases. In germline, CDR1 is MDHEN, CDR2 SYDVKM. CDR3 coding DNA: TGTGCCAGCAGTATTGGACAGGGAGGTGGCTACACCTTC. Amino acid sequence: CASSIGQGGGYTF.

The chain couples TRBV28 to TRBJ2-5; 8 bases map to TRBD2. This CDR3 comprises 16 residues. V lost 3 bases and J lost 4; bases outside the gene matches: 10. Germline V lookup: CDR1 MDHEN, CDR2 SYDVKM. The CDR3 coding sequence is TGTGCCAGCAGTTTCGTGTCCAGCGGGGGCCCAGAGACCCAGTACTTC. This encodes CASSFVSSGGPETQYF.

The chain links TRBV6-5 to TRBJ2-5; TRBD1 matches 7 bases. Trimming cost V 7 bases and J 3 bases; bases outside gene matches: 8. The CDR3 extends over 14 amino acids. The V gene's germline CDR1 is MNHEY and CDR2 SVGAGI. The DNA of the CDR3 is TGTGCCAGCATCATGACAGGGCTGGAAGAGACCCAGTACTTC. It yields the protein CASIMTGLEETQYF.

This chain links TRBV9 with TRBJ1-4; no definite D call. Germline-derived CDR1 and CDR2 are SGDLS and YYNGEE. The V end was cut by 0 bases, the J end by 4 bases, with 7 bases between. The CDR3 is 14 residues long. The CDR3 region has the DNA TGTGCCAGCAGCGTAGCTCCCCTTAATGAAAAACTGTTTTTT. This codes for CASSVAPLNEKLFF.

This rearrangement joins TRBV11-3 to TRBJ2-7, with 8 bases fitting TRBD2. The germline CDR1 and CDR2 sequences are SGHNT and YENEEA. The CDR3 has 11 amino acids. Trimming at V came to 7 bases and at J to 7 bases, leaving 3 bases not matched to a gene. CDR3 sequence (DNA): TGTGCCAGCACCCGGGGGGGGGAGCAGTACTTC. Protein product: CASTRGGEQYF.

Concerning this clone: Other DNA variants within this sample encode the same CDR3. This chain connects TRBV5-1 to TRBJ2-1; TRBD2 agrees at 9 bases. Germline CDR1 is SGHRS and CDR2 is YFSETQ. Unmatched junction bases numbered 6, after V lost 4 bases and J lost 4 bases. There are 15 residues in the CDR3. The CDR3 reads CASSLTSGVYNEQFF. DNA of the CDR3: TGCGCCAGCAGCCTGACTAGCGGTGTGTACAATGAGCAGTTCTTC.

The chain carries TRBV15 and TRBJ1-2; D call uncertain. V lost 3 bases and J 1 base, leaving 6 bases between the germline ends. CDR3 length: 13 amino acids. Germline CDR1 reads LNHNV; CDR2 reads YYDKDF (reference sequence). The CDR3 nucleotides are TGTGCCACCAGCAGGAGTGATAACTATGGCTACACCTTC. Its protein product is CATSRSDNYGYTF.

The CDR3 DNA is TGTGCCAGCAGCTTAAGGGGGACGGATCAGCCCCAGCATTTT. Amino acid sequence: CASSLRGTDQPQHF. The genes are TRBV7-8 and TRBJ1-5, with D tentatively TRBD1 (6 bases). Germline loops: CDR1 SGHVS, CDR2 FQNEAQ. There are 14 residues in the CDR3. Trimming pared 2 bases from V and 5 bases from J, leaving 10 bases between.

The genes are TRBV30 and TRBJ1-1; TRBD1 is a possible D gene (5 bases). Germline V gives CDR1 GTSNPN, CDR2 SVGIG (reference sequence). The CDR3 has 14 amino acids. V was shortened by 4 bases and J by 0 bases, with 12 bases between the two germline ends. The CDR3 DNA sequence: TGTGCCTGGAAGGATTCGGGGGTGAACACTGAAGCTTTCTTT. Translated, it gives CAWKDSGVNTEAFF.

This chain links TRBV7-6 with TRBJ1-5; TRBD1 might be the D (6 bases). Deletions cut 5 bases from V and 1 base from J, with 15 bases between. The CDR3 runs 16 residues. Germline CDR1 is SGHVS and CDR2 is FNYEAQ. Here the CDR3 DNA reads TGTGCCAGCAGCCTTGGGGGCTCTTTCAGCAATCAGCCCCAGCATTTT. Translated, it gives CASSLGGSFSNQPQHF. Combining the CDR3 with reference TRBV7-6 and TRBJ1-5 gives the whole variable domain GAGVSQSPRYKVTKRGQDVALRCDPISGHVSLYWYRQALGQGPEFLTYFNYEAQQDKSGLPNDRFSAERPEGSISTLTIQRTEQRDSAMYRCASSLGGSFSNQPQHFGDGTRLSIL.

The rearrangement links TRBV15 to TRBJ2-1; perhaps TRBD1 as D (6 bases). The germline CDR1 and CDR2 sequences are LNHNV and YYDKDF (reference sequence). V gave up 2 bases and J gave up 4 bases, with 6 bases separating them. The CDR3 loop spans 13 amino acids. The chain's CDR3 is CATSRRGYNEQFF. In DNA form, the CDR3 reads TGTGCCACCAGCAGAAGGGGGTACAATGAGCAGTTCTTC.

The chain joins TRBV7-2 to TRBJ2-1, with 12 bases aligning to TRBD2. This CDR3 comprises 16 residues. CDR1 and CDR2 from the germline V gene are SGHTA and FQGNSA. V dropped 5 bases and J dropped 6; count of bases not matched to a gene: 8. The CDR3 nucleotides read TGTGCCAGCAGCCCCTATTCTAGCGGGAGGGTCAATGAGCAGTTCTTC. Translation: CASSPYSSGRVNEQFF.

The genes are TRBV11-2 and TRBJ1-2; 7 bases are a match to TRBD1. The junction had 10 bases not matched to a gene; V was cut back by 2 bases and J by 4 bases. The CDR3 runs to 16 residues. Germline CDR1 SGHAT, CDR2 FQNNGV. The CDR3 nucleotides are TGTGCCAGCAGCTTAACCTGGGACAGACCCTTCTATGGCTACACCTTC. Protein product: CASSLTWDRPFYGYTF.

The chain carries TRBV28 and TRBJ1-2; TRBD1 aligns across 9 bases. V was clipped by 10 bases and J by 6 bases; unmatched bases: 9. This CDR3 spans 13 amino acids. Germline values: CDR1 MDHEN, CDR2 SYDVKM. CDR3 in DNA: TGTGCCACCCTTTTACAGGGGGCGCATGGCTACACCTTC. It is translated as CATLLQGAHGYTF.

The V and J genes are TRBV7-2 and TRBJ2-7; 12 bases line up with TRBD2. CDR1 is SGHTA, CDR2 FQGNSA, per germline. V shed 1 base and J 5 bases; nucleotides not matched to a gene: 9. This CDR3 has 17 residues. The CDR3: CASSLDFGLAGINEQYF. CDR3 DNA: TGTGCCAGCAGCTTAGACTTCGGACTAGCGGGAATAAACGAGCAGTACTTC.

This chain links TRBV28 with TRBJ2-2; D call uncertain. The CDR3 is made up of 11 amino acids. V lost 5 bases to trimming and J lost 6 bases, with 4 bases between them. Germline assignment: CDR1 MDHEN and CDR2 SYDVKM. The CDR3 is CASSIAGELFF. CDR3 nucleotides: TGTGCCAGCAGTATCGCCGGGGAGCTGTTTTTT.

This chain connects TRBV10-3 to TRBJ2-7, with TRBD1 identical over 9 bases. The CDR3 sequence is 13 residues long. V lost 2 bases to trimming and J lost 7 bases; unmatched junction nucleotides: 3. The germline V gene has CDR1 ENHRY and CDR2 SYGVKD. This CDR3 reads CAISEGQGREQYF. DNA of the CDR3: TGTGCCATCAGTGAGGGACAGGGGCGGGAGCAGTACTTC.

The DNA of the CDR3 is TGTGCCAGCAGCCCCAGGGTTGATTCACCCCTCCACTTT. This gives the protein CASSPRVDSPLHF. The chain is built from TRBV14 and TRBJ1-6, with a tentative D call TRBD1 (5 bases). Trimming stripped 4 bases from V and 8 bases from J, with 9 bases between. Germline V gives CDR1 SGHDN, CDR2 FVKESK. The CDR3 totals 13 residues.

This clone was counted once. This sequence joins TRBV7-8 and TRBJ1-3, with no clear D. The V end lost 1 base, the J end lost 0 bases, and 7 bases lay between the germline ends. The germline V gene encodes CDR1 SGHVS and CDR2 FQNEAQ. This CDR3 has 15 amino acids. CDR3 bases: TGTGCCAGCAGCTTAGGCTCGGTCTCTGGAAACACCATATATTTT. It translates to CASSLGSVSGNTIYF.

This chain's CDR3 is CASTQQGDNYNEQFF. The CDR3 nucleotides are TGCGCCAGCACCCAACAGGGGGATAACTACAATGAGCAGTTCTTC. This sequence joins TRBV5-1 and TRBJ2-1; 8 positions agree with TRBD1. The CDR3 consists of 15 residues. Germline values: CDR1 SGHRS, CDR2 YFSETQ. V lost 6 bases and J lost 3; bases outside the gene matches: 8.